The 17 T cell receptor beta chains below all came from one sample that was sequenced in a study of blood T cell repertoires in COVID-19. Clones were sequenced by immunoSEQ multiplex PCR, and TCRdb holds only the in-frame ones, with some missing. The sample holds 200,000 to 250,000 clones; roughly nine tenths are singletons and the top ten take less than 2%. Sequencing input: peripheral blood. These receptors all come from a man in his 70s with acute or convalescent COVID-19.

This clone came up once. The V and J genes are TRBV5-1 and TRBJ1-6; TRBD1 matches at 7 bases. CDR3 length equals 15 residues. CDR1 is SGHRS and CDR2 is YFSETQ in the germline V gene. Germline trimming cut 0 bases from V and 7 bases from J; bases unmatched to any gene: 4. In DNA, the CDR3 is TGCGCCAGCAGCTTGGGACAGGGAACCAATTCACCCCTCCACTTT. Translation: CASSLGQGTNSPLHF.

V is TRBV7-3 and J is TRBJ1-5, with 7 bases that match TRBD1. V gave up 6 bases and J gave up 8 bases; unmatched junction bases: 13. Germline CDR1 reads SGHTA; CDR2 reads FQGTGA. There are 15 residues in the CDR3. CDR3 sequence: CASSLTGAPMEPQHF. In DNA, the CDR3 is TGTGCCAGCAGTCTTACAGGGGCGCCTATGGAGCCCCAGCATTTT.

The chain couples TRBV4-2 to TRBJ1-4; D gene ambiguous. Trimming took off 0 bases at V and 7 bases at J, with 6 bases between the two ends. The CDR3 runs to 13 residues. Germline CDR1 and CDR2: LGHNA and YNFKEQ. The CDR3 sequence is CASSQETGEKLFF. The CDR3, as DNA: TGTGCCAGCAGCCAAGAAACGGGTGAAAAACTGTTTTTT.

The chain uses TRBV5-5 and TRBJ1-6; a possible D gene is TRBD1 (5 bases). CDR1 and CDR2 (germline): SGHKS, YYEKEE (reference sequence). This CDR3 contains 14 residues. V lost 3 bases and J lost 7, with 11 bases in between. CDR3 sequence: CASSSPGLNSPLHF. In DNA form, the CDR3 reads TGTGCCAGCAGCTCTCCGGGACTCAATTCACCCCTCCACTTT.

The rearrangement uses TRBV9 and TRBJ2-7; 10 bases are shared with TRBD1. The CDR3 length is 15 residues. Germline CDR1 is SGDLS and CDR2 is YYNGEE. The ends lost 0 bases at V and 3 bases at J; junction bases unmatched: 3. CDR3 sequence reads: CASSVDGDRGYEQYF. In nucleotides, the CDR3 is TGTGCCAGCAGCGTAGACGGGGACAGGGGCTACGAGCAGTACTTC.

The chain uses TRBV7-9 and TRBJ1-6; D is possibly TRBD1 (5 bases). Deletions cut 5 bases from V and 5 bases from J, with 16 bases between. CDR1 is SEHNR, CDR2 FQNEAQ, per germline (reference sequence). The CDR3 length is 16 residues. This CDR3 reads CASSPGEGSNNSPLHF. Written as DNA, the CDR3 is TGTGCCAGCAGCCCTGGGGAGGGGTCCAATAATTCACCCCTCCACTTT.

J is TRBJ2-3 and V is TRBV7-3; 7 bases agree with TRBD1. Germline values: CDR1 SGHTA, CDR2 FQGTGA. The CDR3 is made up of 14 amino acids. V shed 6 bases and J 4 bases; nucleotides not matched to a gene: 7. The CDR3 region is CASSHSTGADTQYF. CDR3 bases: TGTGCCAGCAGTCACTCAACAGGGGCAGATACGCAGTATTTT.

The chain employs TRBV7-3 and TRBJ1-1, with 9 bases lining up with TRBD1. Unmatched junction bases numbered 6, after V lost 5 bases and J lost 5 bases. This CDR3 region has 14 residues. The germline V gene has CDR1 SGHTA and CDR2 FQGTGA. The DNA for the CDR3 is TGTGCCAGCAGCCTGGACAGGGGACGGACTGAAGCTTTCTTT. It encodes CASSLDRGRTEAFF.

The chain uses TRBV18 and TRBJ2-7, with D tentatively TRBD2 (7 bases). Germline CDR1 KGHSH, CDR2 LQKENI. The CDR3 runs 16 residues. V lost 0 bases and J 6 bases, leaving 18 bases between the germline ends. CDR3 coding DNA: TGTGCCAGCTCACCACCGGTTGGGGGGGCCGCTTCCGAGCAGTACTTC. It encodes CASSPPVGGAASEQYF.

The gene calls are TRBV5-8 and TRBJ2-3, with 7 bases identical to TRBD2. CDR3 size: 18 residues. Germline V gene data show CDR1 as SGHTS and CDR2 as YDEGEE. V shed 0 bases and J 2 bases; nucleotides not matched to a gene: 12. The CDR3 here is CASSLAGGSVGTTDTQYF. The CDR3 DNA sequence: TGTGCCAGCAGCTTGGCCGGCGGGAGTGTCGGGACCACAGATACGCAGTATTTT.

This clone has more than one count but fewer than ten. The gene calls are TRBV28 and TRBJ2-1, with D uncertain. Germline V gives CDR1 MDHEN, CDR2 SYDVKM. V lost 7 bases and J lost 0, with 10 bases in between. This CDR3 region has 14 residues. The CDR3 DNA reads as TGTGCCAGCATTGGTCAGAACTCCTACAATGAGCAGTTCTTC. As protein: CASIGQNSYNEQFF.

The chain links TRBV7-2 to TRBJ1-2, with 7 bases aligning to TRBD1. CDR3 length: 17 amino acids. Germline loops: CDR1 SGHTA, CDR2 FQGNSA. V shed 5 bases and J 7 bases; nucleotides not matched to a gene: 19. Written as DNA, the CDR3 is TGTGCCAGCAGCCTCCTTGAAGTATGGACAGGACGCCGTGGCTACACCTTC. Its protein is CASSLLEVWTGRRGYTF.

There are a few counts of this clone. This chain joins TRBV27 and TRBJ1-6; D remains ambiguous. Germline CDR1 and CDR2: MNHEY and SMNVEV (reference sequence). This CDR3 is 14 amino acids long. V was trimmed by 6 bases and J by 10 bases, leaving 16 bases between them. CDR3 coding DNA: TGTGCCAGCAGAGGATGGGGAGGCGGATCACCCCTCCACTTT. It is translated as CASRGWGGGSPLHF.

CDR3 nucleotide sequence: TGTGCCAGTAGTATCGGGGCAGGGGGAGATTCTAGCAATCAGCCCCAGCATTTT. Translation: CASSIGAGGDSSNQPQHF. The chain carries TRBV19 and TRBJ1-5; TRBD1 matches 7 bases. CDR3 length: 18 amino acids. Per the germline V gene, CDR1 is LNHDA and CDR2 is SQIVND (reference sequence). Trimming took 3 bases from V and 0 from J; bases not matched to a gene: 11.

The chain combines TRBV2 with TRBJ2-1, with TRBD1 matching over 8 bases. Germline V lookup: CDR1 SNHLY, CDR2 FYNNEI. V shed 2 bases and J 9 bases; nucleotides not matched to a gene: 9. This CDR3 comprises 15 residues. The CDR3 here is CASSERRQGAGEQFF. CDR3 nucleotide sequence: TGTGCCAGCAGTGAAAGGAGGCAGGGGGCTGGTGAGCAGTTCTTC.

This sequence joins TRBV5-1 and TRBJ2-1, with 8 bases matching TRBD1. The CDR3 is 16 residues long. Germline CDR1 is SGHRS and CDR2 is YFSETQ. V trimming: 4 bases; J trimming: 3 bases; junction bases outside the gene matches: 9. The CDR3 region is CASSEYRGMVYNEQFF. The CDR3, as DNA: TGCGCCAGCAGCGAATACAGGGGGATGGTCTACAATGAGCAGTTCTTC.

The chain combines TRBV5-1 with TRBJ2-4; D might be TRBD1 (5 bases). The V gene's germline CDR1 is SGHRS and CDR2 YFSETQ. Trimming left V 4 bases short and J 1 base short, with 12 bases between. This CDR3 has 15 residues. CDR3 loop: CASSPTDKAKNIQYF. The CDR3 nucleotides read TGCGCCAGCAGCCCTACGGACAAGGCCAAAAACATTCAGTACTTC.